Below are 23 T cell receptor beta chains sequenced from a single sample in a study of T-cell memory formation after mild COVID-19. Each CDR3 protein gets one entry after TCRdb re-called the 5' RACE reads with MiXCR. The data contain about 440,000 distinct CDR3 sequences, 15% to 20% of them singletons. The sequencing input was PBMCs or a T cell subset sorted from them (not recorded which). These receptors all stem from an adult woman who had mild COVID-19 (a few samples of this study predate the infection). Cell type and time point are not known.

The gene calls are TRBV7-2 and TRBJ2-1; 7 bases fit TRBD1. Per germline, CDR1 SGHTA and CDR2 FQGNSA. Trimming at V came to 3 bases and at J to 9 bases, leaving 8 bases not matched to a gene. This CDR3 comprises 14 residues. CDR3 protein: CASSLDRYTTEQFF. The CDR3 region has the DNA TGTGCCAGCAGCTTGGACAGGTACACCACTGAGCAGTTCTTC.

This clonotype was seen once. This chain joins TRBV20-1 and TRBJ2-7, with no clear D. Deletions cut 5 bases from V and 4 bases from J, with 15 bases between. CDR3 length equals 13 residues. CDR1 DFQATT and CDR2 SNEGSKA come from the germline V gene (reference sequence). The CDR3 DNA reads TGCAGTGCTTTGTCTAGAGTTCTTTACGAGCAGTACTTC. Translating it yields CSALSRVLYEQYF.

Only a few counts were recorded for this clonotype. The CDR3 DNA follows: TGCGCGGGGGGGGGCAACAATGAGCAGTTCTTC. Protein: CAGGGNNEQFF. The chain carries TRBV20-1 and TRBJ2-1, with TRBD2 matching 9 bases. The CDR3 runs 11 residues. The germline CDR1 and CDR2 sequences are DFQATT and SNEGSKA (reference sequence).

Only a few counts were recorded for this clonotype. The V call is TRBV29-1, the J call TRBJ2-2; weak D call: TRBD2 (6 bases). In germline, CDR1 is SQVTM, CDR2 ANQGSEA. V was pared by 1 base and J by 7 bases, with 19 bases between. This CDR3 contains 16 residues. The CDR3 loop is CSVEVSTGLLYGELFF. The DNA of the CDR3 is TGCAGCGTTGAAGTCAGTACGGGACTCCTTTACGGGGAGCTGTTTTTT.

This clonotype appeared a few times. The rearrangement joins TRBV12-3 or TRBV12-4 to TRBJ2-4; 10 nucleotides align to TRBD2. V was pared by 1 base and J by 9 bases, with 3 bases of the junction left unmatched. The CDR3 has 14 residues. CDR3 DNA: TGTGCCAGCAGTTTAGTAGCGGGAGGCGGCATTCAGTACTTC. Its translation is CASSLVAGGGIQYF.

The gene calls are TRBV11-2 and TRBJ2-1; maybe TRBD2 (6 bases). Trimming took 5 bases from V and 7 from J, leaving 15 bases between them. This CDR3 contains 14 residues. The V gene's germline CDR1 is SGHAT and CDR2 FQNNGV. In nucleotides, the CDR3 is TGTGCCAGCAGCCTCCTCGGAGGGGCGAATGAGCAGTTCTTC. Protein product: CASSLLGGANEQFF.

The chain carries TRBV5-1 and TRBJ2-3; TRBD2 might be the D (6 bases). Germline CDR1 is SGHRS and CDR2 is YFSETQ. Trimming shortened V by 0 bases and J by 5 bases, and 13 bases separated the two germline ends. The CDR3 extends over 15 amino acids. In nucleotides, the CDR3 is TGCGCCAGCAGCTTGGGTGGGGGAGGAAGAGATACGCAGTATTTT. Protein: CASSLGGGGRDTQYF. The full variable domain, rest sourced from reference TRBV5-1 and TRBJ2-3, is KAGVTQTPRYLIKTRGQQVTLSCSPISGHRSVSWYQQTPGQGLQFLFEYFSETQRNKGNFPGRFSGRQFSNSRSEMNVSTLELGDSALYLCASSLGGGGRDTQYFGPGTRLTVL.

This clonotype was counted ten times or more. The chain uses TRBV6-5 and TRBJ2-1; weak D call: TRBD1 (5 bases). Germline CDR1 is MNHEY and CDR2 is SVGAGI. The CDR3 is 11 amino acids. Trimming left V 7 bases short and J 10 bases short, with 11 bases between. CDR3 residues: CASMVSGEQFF. In DNA, the CDR3 is TGTGCCAGCATGGTTTCAGGGGAGCAGTTCTTC.

The genes are TRBV3-1 and TRBJ1-1; D uncertain. Germline-derived CDR1 and CDR2 are LGHDT and YNNKEL (reference sequence). The CDR3 covers 12 residues. Trimming cost V 2 bases and J 5 bases, with 6 bases left between them. The CDR3 coding sequence is TGTGCCAGCAGCCAATACGGAACTGAAGCTTTCTTT. Amino acid sequence: CASSQYGTEAFF.

The chain joins TRBV20-1 to TRBJ1-2; TRBD1 matches 10 bases. Germline V gene sequence: CDR1 DFQATT, CDR2 SNEGSKA (reference sequence). V lost 3 bases to trimming and J lost 6 bases; unmatched junction nucleotides: 10. The CDR3 extends over 15 amino acids. The CDR3 protein is CSARKRQGAKNGYTF. As DNA, the CDR3 is TGCAGTGCTAGGAAAAGACAGGGGGCGAAAAATGGCTACACCTTC.

J is TRBJ2-6 and V is TRBV28, with 11 bases fitting TRBD1. The CDR3 covers 15 residues. V dropped 6 bases and J dropped 2; count of bases not matched to a gene: 0. In germline, CDR1 is MDHEN, CDR2 SYDVKM. CDR3 sequence (DNA): TGTGCCAGCAGGGGACAGGGGGCTGGGGCCAACGTCCTGACTTTC. It codes for CASRGQGAGANVLTF.

There are a few counts of this clonotype. The chain uses TRBV25-1 and TRBJ1-5, with D unclear. The germline gives CDR1 MGHDK, CDR2 SYGVNS. Trimming left V 0 bases short and J 0 bases short, with 6 bases between. The CDR3 contains 15 residues. CDR3 in amino acids: CASSEYGGSNQPQHF. The CDR3 DNA follows: TGTGCCAGCAGTGAATATGGCGGTAGCAATCAGCCCCAGCATTTT.

This clonotype was observed a few times. The junction departs from the called germline gene at one end, perhaps through a read error. The V gene is TRBV5-5, the J gene TRBJ1-5; D gene uncertain. Germline CDR1 is SGHKS and CDR2 is YYEKEE (reference sequence). CDR3 length equals 13 residues. CDR3 nucleotide sequence: TGTGCCAGCAGTTTGGCCCATGGTCAGCCCCAGCATTTT. Amino acids: CASSLAHGQPQHF. Complete variable domain (other parts from reference TRBV5-5 and TRBJ1-5): DAGVTQSPTHLIKTRGQQVTLRCSPISGHKSVSWYQQVLGQGPQFIFQYYEKEERGRGNFPDRFSARQFPNYSSELNVNALLLGDSALYLCASSLAHGQPQHFGDGTRLSIL.

The chain carries TRBV12-3 or TRBV12-4 and TRBJ2-1, with D perhaps assigned TRBD1 or TRBD2 (5 bases each). V was cut by 7 bases and J by 7 bases, with 14 bases left in between. The CDR3 is 13 residues long. The CDR3 DNA reads TGTGCCAGCACGACACCGGGGCAAAATGAGCAGTTCTTC. Translation: CASTTPGQNEQFF.

The rearrangement joins TRBV4-3 to TRBJ1-6; D remains unclear. The germline V gene has CDR1 LGHNA and CDR2 YSLEER. V was trimmed by 1 base and J by 8 bases, leaving 9 bases between them. The CDR3 covers 14 residues. The CDR3 loop reads CASSQVAGYSPLHF. The CDR3 DNA sequence: TGCGCCAGCAGCCAAGTTGCGGGTTATTCACCCCTCCACTTT.

This clonotype appeared a few times. This sequence joins TRBV6-5 and TRBJ2-5, with 7 bases fitting TRBD1. There are 13 residues in the CDR3. With 2 bases clipped from V and 4 bases from J, the junction kept 1 base outside the gene matches. Germline values: CDR1 MNHEY, CDR2 SVGAGI. The CDR3 is CASSYRGPETQYF. For the CDR3, the DNA is TGTGCCAGCAGTTACAGGGGGCCAGAGACCCAGTACTTC.

The chain carries TRBV7-9 and TRBJ2-7; D may correspond to TRBD1 or TRBD2 (5 bases each). This CDR3 is 15 amino acids long. V lost 5 bases and J 0 bases, leaving 14 bases between the germline ends. Per the germline V gene, CDR1 is SEHNR and CDR2 is FQNEAQ (reference sequence). CDR3 in amino acids: CASSRPGADSYEQYF. The CDR3 nucleotides read TGTGCCAGCAGCCGACCCGGGGCGGACTCCTACGAGCAGTACTTC.

This rearrangement joins TRBV5-4 to TRBJ1-2; TRBD1 matches at 7 bases. The CDR3 length is 17 residues. V was clipped by 0 bases and J by 2 bases; unmatched bases: 10. Germline V lookup: CDR1 SGHNT, CDR2 YYREEE (reference sequence). This CDR3 is CASSLAGGGAGNYGYTF. Written as DNA, the CDR3 is TGTGCCAGCAGCTTGGCTGGAGGGGGCGCGGGGAACTATGGCTACACCTTC.

The V and J genes are TRBV11-1 and TRBJ2-7; no clear D. The germline CDR1 and CDR2 sequences are SGHAT and FQDESV (reference sequence). The CDR3 totals 18 residues. V lost 0 bases, J lost 1 base, and 19 bases lay in between. This chain's CDR3 is CASSLASVLPGYSYEQYF. The DNA of the CDR3 is TGTGCCAGCAGCTTAGCGTCGGTACTCCCGGGCTATTCCTACGAGCAGTACTTC.

This clonotype was seen a handful of times. The rearrangement joins TRBV2 to TRBJ2-1; no definite D call. CDR1 is SNHLY, CDR2 FYNNEI, per germline. The CDR3 contains 13 residues. Trimming took off 7 bases at V and 3 bases at J, with 10 bases between the two ends. CDR3 amino acids: CASIIGRYNEQFF. The CDR3, as DNA: TGTGCCAGCATCATAGGCCGCTACAATGAGCAGTTCTTC.

This chain uses TRBV6-6 with TRBJ2-2, with a weak D call TRBD1 (6 bases). Per the germline V gene, CDR1 is MNHNY and CDR2 is SVGAGI (reference sequence). The CDR3 is made up of 16 amino acids. V was pared by 6 bases and J by 4 bases, with 18 bases between. The CDR3 region has the DNA TGTGCCAGCAGCCACGGTGGGGACACGATCACCGGGGAGCTGTTTTTT. This encodes CASSHGGDTITGELFF.

The chain combines TRBV7-3 with TRBJ2-1; 10 nucleotides align to TRBD2. After removal of 2 bases from V and 9 bases from J, the junction contained 22 bases not matched to a gene. CDR3 size: 20 residues. The germline V gene encodes CDR1 SGHTA and CDR2 FQGTGA. Written as DNA, the CDR3 is TGTGCCAGCAGCTTAGCCCTGGTAGAGCGGGAGGGGATGGCGAGTGTTGAGCAGTTCTTC. It encodes CASSLALVEREGMASVEQFF.

The sample holds one count of this clonotype. The chain joins TRBV20-1 to TRBJ2-5; 12 bases align to TRBD2. V was pared by 6 bases and J by 9 bases, with 14 bases of the junction left unmatched. The length of the CDR3 is 15 residues. Looked up from germline, CDR1 is DFQATT and CDR2 is SNEGSKA (reference sequence). The CDR3 protein is CSARRLAGDPRAQYF. The CDR3 DNA follows: TGCAGTGCCCGGCGACTAGCGGGGGATCCGCGGGCCCAGTACTTC.